The present T cell receptor (beta chain) was sequenced within a study of neurological immune-mediated disorders (dated by TCRdb to 2018 to 2020). Concerning the study at large: The study compared peripheral blood TCR-beta repertoires of HTLV-I-associated myelopathy (HAM/TSP) patients, multiple sclerosis patients and healthy controls using UMI-based sequencing. The cohort included about 70 subjects: 14 with HAM/TSP, approximately 34 with multiple sclerosis, and about 20 healthy controls. Longitudinal HAM/TSP and healthy donors were sampled at 3 time-points each (about 3-40 month intervals). The approximately 100 TCR-beta libraries included longitudinal samples, technical triplicates and paired sorted CD4+ and CD8+ T-cell subsets alongside PBMC samples. General study outcomes and caveats: TCR clonal expansion was highest in HAM/TSP patients and lowest in MS patients, with MS patients falling below even healthy controls. Across subjects, expanded clones never shared an identical CDR3 amino acid sequence, which suggests that the TCR-beta repertoires in every group were private.

V is pared back by 3 bases and J by 0 bases, with 11 bases lying between the germline termini. Reading the germline V gene gives CDR1 MNHEY and CDR2 SVGAGI. The CDR3 sequence holds 15 residues, the cysteine and phenylalanine included. Of all the DNA, just the CDR3 is kept, 45 bases in frame from base 1. To synthesize cDNA, template-switch 5'RACE was performed with a primer carrying a 10-nucleotide random unique molecular identifier so that each TCR transcript was tagged. Each sequencing run produced over 160 million TCR-beta sequences covering 15-18 subjects. The RNeasy kit was used for extraction of total RNA. Using the KAPA Real-time Library Amplification kit, TCR-beta VDJ regions were amplified with primers for the TCR constant region and the 5'RACE anchor. A first PCR added sample indexes and Illumina adaptors, and a second PCR then raised library yield. The roughly 650 bp TCR product was size-selected on a 2% E-gel SizeSelection system after Ampure bead purification. Before pooling, library quality was checked on a Bioanalyzer, concentration was measured with Qubit, and libraries were quantified with the Kapa Library Quantification kit. Libraries were sequenced paired-end 2 x 150 bp on an Illumina HiSeq 2500. To increase sequence diversity, roughly 24-32% phiX was spiked into each library pool. In the original analysis: Quality-filtered reads were processed with the UMI-based MiGEC pipeline, which removed over 75% of raw TCR sequences during error correction. VDJ genes were aligned to IMGT germline references, and each clonotype was defined by a unique CDR3 amino acid sequence together with V-J genes. Clonal expansion, Shannon diversity and CDR3 relatedness (CalcPairwiseDistances, ClusterSamples) were evaluated with VDJtools, and phylogenetic trees were built with CLCbio workbench. Expanded clones were defined as having at least 8 unique UMIs, based on coefficient-of-variation modelling across technical triplicates. TCRdb applied fastp at Q25 and MiXCR to the public reads, then kept only in-frame beta chains. Every CDR3 protein is listed once, alongside the most common genes and DNA of its rows. The V and J calls and clone size are TCRdb's, not the authors'. Recorded for this sample are roughly 50,000 distinct CDR3 sequences; 10% to 15% of them occurred a single time. Approximately 10% of the sample comes from the top ten.

This clonotype was seen repeatedly, ten times or more. Its antigen remains undetermined. No much larger clone is present one base from it, and per-base qualities are unavailable. What the time point label conveys for this sample: longitudinal time-point 3. Libraries from unsorted PBMCs were made from 2 million PBMCs kept in RNAlater at -80 degrees C until RNA extraction. Peripheral blood underwent Ficoll-Hypaque density gradient centrifugation to isolate PBMCs, which were then cryopreserved in liquid nitrogen. This clonotype was obtained from a male donor with HTLV-1-associated myelopathy (HAM/TSP). Source material: PBMCs. The chain links TRBV6-5 with TRBJ1-1, with the D gene too uncertain to name. The CDR3 sequence is CASSYSPVLNTEAFF. At the DNA level, the sequence is TGTGCCAGCAGTTATTCGCCTGTGTTGAACACTGAAGCTTTCTTT.